This T cell receptor beta chain was recorded in a study of graft-versus-host responses after intestinal transplantation. This clone was seen just once. The antigen remains undetermined. From germline, CDR1 is MNHEY and CDR2 SMNVEV (reference sequence). The J segment lost 5 bases and the V segment lost 5 bases, leaving 6 bases of the junction unmatched. The CDR3 has 14 amino acids. Produced via immunoSEQ multiplex PCR; TCRdb's table is partial and in-frame only. This repertoire shows some 90,000 clones, roughly 91% found once; its top ten account for approximately 0.5%. The TCR originated in a human donor who received an intestinal transplant. The sequencing used unstimulated CD8+ T cells sorted from spleen or lymph node cells, collected before intestinal transplant. This chain connects TRBV27 to TRBJ2-5; TRBD1 matches 9 bases. The CDR3 DNA reads TGTGCCAGCAGTCCAACAGGGGGCGCGGAGACCCAGTACTTC. Translating it yields CASSPTGGAETQYF.